These 17 T cell receptor beta chains came from one sample sequenced in a study of blood T cell repertoires in COVID-19. Sequencing used immunoSEQ multiplex PCR; TCRdb keeps in-frame clones, though not all of them. The sample carries about 120,000 clones, approximately 82% recorded once. The sequencing sample was made of peripheral blood. These receptors came from a man aged 25 to 40 with acute or convalescent COVID-19.

The J gene is TRBJ2-1, the V gene TRBV29-1; D is perhaps TRBD2 (6 bases). Trimming took 7 bases from V and 0 from J, leaving 13 bases between them. CDR1 is SQVTM, CDR2 ANQGSEA, per germline. The CDR3 is 14 amino acids. CDR3: CSAHSGNSYNEQFF. The CDR3 region has the DNA TGCAGCGCCCATAGCGGAAACTCCTACAATGAGCAGTTCTTC.

The chain links TRBV19 to TRBJ1-2; TRBD1 aligns across 9 bases. The CDR3 extends over 12 amino acids. The V segment lost 6 bases and the J segment 6 bases; nucleotides outside the gene matches: 2. Germline values: CDR1 LNHDA, CDR2 SQIVND (reference sequence). CDR3 DNA: TGTGCCAGTAGGCGGACAGGGGATGGCTACACCTTC. Translating gives CASRRTGDGYTF.

Note on this clone: A read error may account for a junction end that differs from germline. The CDR3 sequence: CASSRGTVNEQFF. CDR3 DNA sequence: TGTGCTAGCAGCCGCGGGACAGTCAATGAGCAGTTCTTC. The J gene is TRBJ2-1, the V gene TRBV7-7; possibly TRBD1 for D (7 bases). The CDR3 has 13 amino acids. Germline V gives CDR1 SSHAT, CDR2 FNYEAQ (reference sequence).

The rearrangement joins TRBV19 to TRBJ2-2; possible D gene TRBD1, 7 bases. Trimming took 7 bases from V and 3 from J, leaving 24 bases between them. Germline V gives CDR1 LNHDA, CDR2 SQIVND (reference sequence). This CDR3 spans 18 amino acids. The DNA for the CDR3 is TGTGCCAGTACTGACGGTCAGGGGGGCGTGTGGGACACCGGGGAGCTGTTTTTT. The encoded protein is CASTDGQGGVWDTGELFF.

This clone was counted a single time. The chain recombines TRBV6-6 with TRBJ1-5, with 7 nucleotides matching TRBD1. The germline gives CDR1 MNHNY, CDR2 SVGAGI (reference sequence). The CDR3 runs 15 residues. The V segment lost 2 bases and the J segment 3 bases; nucleotides outside the gene matches: 4. The CDR3 is CASSYGTEFNQPQHF. Written as DNA, the CDR3 is TGTGCCAGCAGTTACGGGACAGAATTCAATCAGCCCCAGCATTTT.

This chain connects TRBV5-4 to TRBJ1-1, with D uncertain. Germline CDR1 reads SGHNT; CDR2 reads YYREEE (reference sequence). Trimming removed 2 bases from V and 3 bases from J, with 5 bases in between. The CDR3 loop spans 12 amino acids. CDR3 region: CASSFLYTEAFF. The CDR3 nucleotides read TGTGCCAGCAGCTTTCTATACACTGAAGCTTTCTTT.

The chain employs TRBV15 and TRBJ1-1, with D unresolved. This CDR3 is built from 14 residues. Trimming took off 2 bases at V and 8 bases at J, with 15 bases between the two ends. CDR1 and CDR2 (germline): LNHNV, YYDKDF (reference sequence). This CDR3 reads CATSRYEGAVEAFF. The CDR3 DNA sequence: TGTGCCACCAGCAGATACGAGGGCGCTGTGGAAGCTTTCTTT.

The CDR3 DNA is TGTGCCAGCAGCCAGGGACAGCCCCCTAGGGAGCAGTACTTC. Protein sequence: CASSQGQPPREQYF. The gene calls are TRBV7-9 and TRBJ2-7, with TRBD1 matching 7 bases. Trimming took 5 bases from V and 7 from J; bases not matched to a gene: 11. The CDR3 is 14 amino acids. The germline V gene encodes CDR1 SEHNR and CDR2 FQNEAQ (reference sequence). Together with reference TRBV7-9 and TRBJ2-7, the CDR3 gives the full variable domain: DTGVSQNPRHKITKRGQNVTFRCDPISEHNRLYWYRQTLGQGPEFLTYFQNEAQLEKSRLLSDRFSAERPKGSFSTLEIQRTEQGDSAMYLCASSQGQPPREQYFGPGTRLTVT.

The rearrangement joins TRBV11-2 to TRBJ2-3; 8 bases line up with TRBD1. The CDR3 loop spans 14 amino acids. Trimming cost V 1 base and J 5 bases; bases outside gene matches: 2. Per germline, CDR1 SGHAT and CDR2 FQNNGV. The CDR3 DNA follows: TGTGCCAGCAGCTTAGGACAGGGGCAAGATACGCAGTATTTT. Amino acid sequence: CASSLGQGQDTQYF.

This clone was counted once. The chain combines TRBV5-1 with TRBJ1-6; 7 positions agree with TRBD1. The CDR3 has 14 residues. In germline, CDR1 is SGHRS, CDR2 YFSETQ. J lost 13 bases, V lost 4 bases, and 11 bases had no gene match. CDR3 in amino acids: CASSVDRLPNPLHF. CDR3 nucleotide sequence: TGCGCCAGCAGCGTGGACAGGCTTCCTAATCCCCTCCACTTT.

The genes are TRBV7-6 and TRBJ1-1, with D unclear. Germline CDR1 reads SGHVS; CDR2 reads FNYEAQ. With 7 bases removed from V and 4 bases from J, the gap between germline ends came to 16 bases. The CDR3 sequence is 14 residues long. The CDR3 bases are TGTGCCAGCACCCCATCAGGAGAGGGCACTGAAGCTTTCTTT. Translation gives CASTPSGEGTEAFF.

The V call is TRBV11-1, the J call TRBJ2-1, with D perhaps matching TRBD2 (6 bases). The germline V gene encodes CDR1 SGHAT and CDR2 FQDESV (reference sequence). This CDR3 has 12 amino acids. V lost 5 bases and J lost 7, with 9 bases in between. CDR3 coding DNA: TGTGCCAGCAGCCCGAGCGGGAATGAGCAGTTCTTC. Translation: CASSPSGNEQFF. The full variable domain, with the rest looked up from reference TRBV11-1 and TRBJ2-1, is EAEVAQSPRYKITEKSQAVAFWCDPISGHATLYWYRQILGQGPELLVQFQDESVVDDSQLPKDRFSAERLKGVDSTLKIQPAELGDSAMYLCASSPSGNEQFFGPGTRLTVL.

The chain has TRBV30 and TRBJ1-2, with TRBD1 matching 9 bases. Germline CDR1 is GTSNPN and CDR2 is SVGIG (reference sequence). This CDR3 comprises 13 residues. Trimming cost V 0 bases and J 9 bases; bases outside gene matches: 5. This CDR3 reads CAWSVEQGASYTF. DNA for the CDR3: TGTGCCTGGAGTGTAGAACAGGGGGCAAGCTACACCTTC.

V usage is TRBV10-2 and J usage is TRBJ1-1, with 7 bases that match TRBD1. V shed 6 bases, J shed 1 base, and the junction held 2 bases outside the gene matches. This CDR3 has 13 amino acids. The germline gives CDR1 WSHSY, CDR2 SAAADI. CDR3: CASRGTANTEAFF. CDR3 coding DNA: TGCGCCAGCAGGGGGACAGCGAACACTGAAGCTTTCTTT.

This clone is a singleton in its sample. CDR3: CASSLGQISYEQYF. The CDR3 DNA is TGTGCCAGCAGCTTGGGACAGATCTCCTACGAGCAGTACTTC. The chain couples TRBV5-4 to TRBJ2-7, with a possible D match to TRBD1 (5 bases). The CDR3 has 14 residues. Germline CDR1 SGHNT, CDR2 YYREEE (reference sequence). Trimming shortened V by 0 bases and J by 0 bases, and 7 bases separated the two germline ends. Combining the CDR3 with reference TRBV5-4 and TRBJ2-7 gives the whole variable domain ETGVTQSPTHLIKTRGQQVTLRCSSQSGHNTVSWYQQALGQGPQFIFQYYREEENGRGNFPPRFSGLQFPNYSSELNVNALELDDSALYLCASSLGQISYEQYFGPGTRLTVT.

The V gene is TRBV7-8, the J gene TRBJ2-7; maybe TRBD1 (5 bases). Germline V gene data show CDR1 as SGHVS and CDR2 as FQNEAQ. The CDR3 runs 14 residues. V was clipped by 1 base and J by 4 bases, with 11 bases between them. CDR3: CASSLGGRAYEQYF. The CDR3 nucleotides read TGTGCCAGCAGCTTAGGCGGCAGGGCGTACGAGCAGTACTTC. Combining the CDR3 with reference TRBV7-8 and TRBJ2-7 gives the whole variable domain GAGVSQSPRYKVAKRGQDVALRCDPISGHVSLFWYQQALGQGPEFLTYFQNEAQLDKSGLPSDRFFAERPEGSVSTLKIQRTQQEDSAVYLCASSLGGRAYEQYFGPGTRLTVT.

This rearrangement joins TRBV4-2 to TRBJ2-7; the D gene is possibly TRBD1 (6 bases). The CDR3 loop spans 16 amino acids. V lost 0 bases, J lost 3 bases, and 15 bases lay in between. Per germline, CDR1 LGHNA and CDR2 YNFKEQ. DNA for the CDR3: TGTGCCAGCAGCCAAGATGGACGGACAGCCGACTACGAGCAGTACTTC. Its translation is CASSQDGRTADYEQYF.